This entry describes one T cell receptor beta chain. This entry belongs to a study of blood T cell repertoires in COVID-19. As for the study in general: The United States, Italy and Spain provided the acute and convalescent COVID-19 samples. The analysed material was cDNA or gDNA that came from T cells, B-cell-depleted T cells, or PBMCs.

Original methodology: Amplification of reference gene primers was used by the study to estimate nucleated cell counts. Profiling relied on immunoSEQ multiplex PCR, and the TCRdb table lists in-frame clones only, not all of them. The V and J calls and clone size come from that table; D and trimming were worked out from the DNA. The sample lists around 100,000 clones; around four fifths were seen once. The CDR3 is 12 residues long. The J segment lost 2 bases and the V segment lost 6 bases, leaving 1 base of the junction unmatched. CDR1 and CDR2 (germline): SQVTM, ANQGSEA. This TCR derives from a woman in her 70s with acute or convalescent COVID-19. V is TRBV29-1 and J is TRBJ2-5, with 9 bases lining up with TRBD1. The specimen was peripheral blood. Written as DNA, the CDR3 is TGCAGCGTGACAGGGGGGCAAGAGACCCAGTACTTC. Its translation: CSVTGGQETQYF.